A selection of T cell receptor beta chains follows, all from one sample in a study of shared clonotypes between healthy human individuals. Only in-frame clones appear in the TCRdb table, and some are missing; sequencing was by immunoSEQ multiplex PCR. Seen here are some 2.1 million clones, about 95% observed once, and the top ten hold roughly 1%. Material: naive CD8+ T cells sorted from blood. The source of these receptors is a man aged 18 to 30 in good health. The CDR3 runs from the conserved cysteine through the conserved F or W. The order of the fields is J gene, V gene, D gene, clone size, CDR3 DNA, CDR3 protein. The D gene is left open where the match is weak. Size is stated for part of the rows, as once, few or many counts, or as a class when the clone is expanded.

>TRBJ1-5|TRBV30|NA|NA
TGTGCCTGGAGTGTGAACAGGCCAATGGGGAATCAGCCCCAGCATTTT
CAWSVNRPMGNQPQHF
>TRBJ2-3|TRBV14|NA|NA
TGTGCCAGCAGCCAAGACGGGCTAACGGGAGTTGGAGATACGCAGTATTTT
CASSQDGLTGVGDTQYF
>TRBJ1-5|TRBV9|NA|once
TGTGCCAGCAGCGTAGAGGGGGGTGGCAATCAGCCCCAGCATTTT
CASSVEGGGNQPQHF
>TRBJ2-3|TRBV6-5|TRBD2|NA
TGTGCCAGCAGCCCTAGCGGTAATACGCAGTATTTT
CASSPSGNTQYF
>TRBJ2-7|TRBV11-2|NA|once
TGTGCCAGCAGCCACCGGACAGACTCCTACGAGCAGTACTTC
CASSHRTDSYEQYF
>TRBJ2-7|TRBV5-1|TRBD1|NA
TGCGCCAGCAGCTTGAGGACAGGGGCCTACGAGCAGTACTTC
CASSLRTGAYEQYF
>TRBJ2-6|TRBV7-9|TRBD1|once
TGTGCCAGCAGCTCAAATACGGGACAGGGGGCTGGGGCCAACGTCCTGACTTTC
CASSSNTGQGAGANVLTF
>TRBJ2-1|TRBV7-6|TRBD2|NA
TGTGCCAGCAGCTTAGCCGGGACTAGCGGGAGAAATGAGCAGTTCTTC
CASSLAGTSGRNEQFF
>TRBJ1-5|TRBV25-1|TRBD1|few
TGCGGGACAGGGGTTCAGCCCCAGCATTTT
CGTGVQPQHF
>TRBJ2-1|TRBV5-1|TRBD2|NA
TGCGCCAGCAGCTTGGCCAATTCGGGACTAGGTCTTTACAATGAGCAGTTCTTC
CASSLANSGLGLYNEQFF
>TRBJ2-3|TRBV29-1|TRBD2|NA
TGCAGCGTTACAAACCAAGGACTAGCGGGGGGCCCTAGCACAGATACGCAGTATTTT
CSVTNQGLAGGPSTDTQYF
>TRBJ1-6|TRBV6-6|NA|NA
TGTGCCAGTATCGGCAGGCCTAATTCACCCCTCCACTTT
CASIGRPNSPLHF
>TRBJ2-2|TRBV4-3|NA|NA
TGCGCCAGCAGCCCTAACCTTATATATTACACCGGGGAGCTGTTTTTT
CASSPNLIYYTGELFF
>TRBJ2-7|TRBV5-5|TRBD1|NA
TGTGCCAGCAGCTTGGAGGGGACAGGGCCCTTAGGGCAGTACTTC
CASSLEGTGPLGQYF
>TRBJ2-5|TRBV28|NA|NA
TGTGCCAGCAGTTTCCCCGATGGGGGAGAGACCCAGTACTTC
CASSFPDGGETQYF
>TRBJ1-1|TRBV6-6|NA|NA
TGTGCCAGCAGTTACTCGTACACGAACACTGAAGCTTTCTTT
CASSYSYTNTEAFF
>TRBJ2-3|TRBV10-3|TRBD2|NA
TGTGCCATCAGTGAGTCGATAGGGACTAGCGGCCTCACAGATACGCAGTATTTT
CAISESIGTSGLTDTQYF
>TRBJ2-5|TRBV5-1|TRBD1|NA
TGCGCCAGCAGCGACCGGGACAGATGGGAGACCCAGTACTTC
CASSDRDRWETQYF
>TRBJ2-7|TRBV13|TRBD1|NA
TGTGCCAGCAGCTCTACCGGGACAGGGAATTCCTACGAGCAGTACTTC
CASSSTGTGNSYEQYF
>TRBJ2-7|TRBV29-1|TRBD2|NA
TGCAGCGGCTGGACTAGCGGGAGATCAAACGAGCAGTACTTC
CSGWTSGRSNEQYF
>TRBJ1-2|TRBV25-1|NA|NA
TGTGCCACCCTAGGTAAGGGGGGGGAATATGGCTACACCTTC
CATLGKGGEYGYTF
>TRBJ1-1|TRBV4-1|TRBD1|NA
TGCGCCAGCAGCCCCGGACAGGGGGCGCGGGACACTGAAGCTTTCTTT
CASSPGQGARDTEAFF
>TRBJ2-5|TRBV6-6|TRBD1|NA
TGTGCCAGCAAGCACCGGGACAGAGTTCAAGAGACCCAGTACTTC
CASKHRDRVQETQYF
>TRBJ2-3|TRBV6-6|TRBD2|NA
TGTGCCAGCAGTTACTGGGGGGGGACCACAGATACGCAGTATTTT
CASSYWGGTTDTQYF
>TRBJ1-1|TRBV5-1|NA|NA
TGCGCCAGCAGCTTGGGCGGGGTTTGGGGCACTGAAGCTTTCTTT
CASSLGGVWGTEAFF
>TRBJ1-5|TRBV19|NA|NA
TGTGCCAGTAGTATAGATTCGCAGAGGGGCCAAAGGTGGGACAATCAGCCCCAGCATTTT
CASSIDSQRGQRWDNQPQHF
>TRBJ1-4|TRBV10-2|NA|once
TGCGCCAGCAGTGACCCGTTGGTGGGGGCAGGTGAAAAACTGTTTTTT
CASSDPLVGAGEKLFF
>TRBJ2-5|TRBV5-1|NA|NA
TGCGCCAGCAGCCTTCAAGAGACCCAGTACTTC
CASSLQETQYF
>TRBJ1-5|TRBV28|NA|few
TGTGCCACCAGTACGTCATCCCAGCATTTT
CATSTSSQHF